A single TCR beta chain is shown here with its context. This sample was included in a study of shared clonotypes between healthy human individuals. Produced via immunoSEQ multiplex PCR; TCRdb's table is partial and in-frame only. The sample has about 1 million clones, approximately 76% seen once. V lost 4 bases and J lost 3; bases outside the gene matches: 5. The CDR3 consists of 15 residues. CDR1 and CDR2 (germline): SGHTA, FQGNSA. The specimen was memory CD4+ T cells sorted from blood. Sample subset: CD45RA-negative fraction. This clonotype originated in a man younger than 35 in good health. This chain links TRBV7-2 with TRBJ2-7, with 11 positions matching TRBD2. CDR3 sequence (DNA): TGTGCCAGCAGCTCGTCCGGACTAGCGGGCTACGAGCAGTACTTC. This gives the protein CASSSSGLAGYEQYF.